One sample yielded the 14 T cell receptor beta chains listed below, sequenced in a study of untreated major depressive disorder. These receptors lack a known antigen. Findings and limits, study-wide: Compared with controls, depressed patients showed more TRBV05-01 (Vbeta 5.1) usage in CD4+ T cells.

The data were produced by immunoSEQ multiplex PCR, yet TCRdb's version contains in-frame clones alone and is incomplete. The repertoire holds 20,000 or so clones, roughly 90% seen once, with approximately 0.58% in the top ten. Sequencing was performed on CD4+ T cells from PBMCs. The receptor source for this set is a woman aged 35 to 49 with major depressive disorder.

This clone has a single count. The rearrangement joins TRBV5-1 to TRBJ2-3, with 9 bases identical to TRBD1. Germline assignment: CDR1 SGHRS and CDR2 YFSETQ. This CDR3 has 16 residues. The ends lost 0 bases at V and 2 bases at J; junction bases unmatched: 4. The CDR3 loop reads CASSLGGQGPTDTQYF. CDR3 DNA: TGCGCCAGCAGCTTGGGGGGACAGGGCCCCACAGATACGCAGTATTTT.

V gene TRBV10-3 combines with J gene TRBJ2-7; 14 bases match TRBD2. The CDR3 runs 15 residues. The germline V gene has CDR1 ENHRY and CDR2 SYGVKD. V shed 6 bases and J 3 bases; nucleotides not matched to a gene: 4. The CDR3 nucleotides are TGTGCCATCAGAAGACTAGCGGGGGGGAGCTACGAGCAGTACTTC. This codes for CAIRRLAGGSYEQYF.

The rearrangement links TRBV7-2 to TRBJ1-1; tentative D call: TRBD1 (5 bases). Germline V gene sequence: CDR1 SGHTA, CDR2 FQGNSA. This CDR3 contains 16 residues. V was shortened by 1 base and J by 1 base, with 13 bases between the two germline ends. CDR3 nucleotide sequence: TGTGCCAGCAGCTTAGGACCAGGGCGTGGGAACACTGAAGCTTTCTTT. Protein: CASSLGPGRGNTEAFF.

V and J are TRBV18 and TRBJ1-5; D is unresolved. Germline V gene data show CDR1 as KGHSH and CDR2 as LQKENI. Trimming took off 6 bases at V and 0 bases at J, with 3 bases between the two ends. The CDR3 is 12 residues long. DNA of the CDR3: TGTGCCAGCTCCGGTAGCAATCAGCCCCAGCATTTT. This gives the protein CASSGSNQPQHF.

The CDR3 DNA reads as TGCGCCAGCGCTTGGGACGGCAATCAGCCCCAGCATTTT. Encoded protein: CASAWDGNQPQHF. This chain connects TRBV5-1 to TRBJ1-5; weak D call: TRBD1 (5 bases). The CDR3 contains 13 residues. Trimming cost V 7 bases and J 2 bases, with 10 bases left between them. Germline CDR1 SGHRS, CDR2 YFSETQ.

The chain has TRBV10-1 and TRBJ1-1, with no clear D. This CDR3 has 13 residues. The V gene lost 6 bases and the J gene lost 0 bases, with 8 bases spanning the gap. The germline gives CDR1 WNHNN, CDR2 SYGVQD (reference sequence). The DNA of the CDR3 is TGCGCCAGCAGCCACAATATGAACACTGAAGCTTTCTTT. It is translated as CASSHNMNTEAFF.

The chain uses TRBV6-6 and TRBJ2-5; no clear D gene. This CDR3 has 13 amino acids. Germline V gives CDR1 MNHNY, CDR2 SVGAGI (reference sequence). Trimming stripped 0 bases from V and 3 bases from J, with 5 bases between. The CDR3 region is CASSYSPEETQYF. The CDR3 DNA follows: TGTGCCAGCAGTTACTCGCCTGAAGAGACCCAGTACTTC.

This chain joins TRBV6-5 and TRBJ1-4; no clear D. CDR3 length: 16 residues. Germline assignment: CDR1 MNHEY and CDR2 SVGAGI. With 2 bases removed from V and 0 bases from J, the gap between germline ends came to 10 bases. DNA for the CDR3: TGTGCCAGCAGTTACCACGGGCGACCAACTAATGAAAAACTGTTTTTT. Its translation: CASSYHGRPTNEKLFF.

The chain links TRBV11-2 to TRBJ2-7, with D hard to call. The ends were cut back, 1 base at V and 4 bases at J, with 8 bases in the middle. The CDR3 is made up of 13 amino acids. CDR1 is SGHAT, CDR2 FQNNGV, per germline. CDR3 in amino acids: CASSLVHGYEQYV. CDR3 sequence (DNA): TGTGCCAGCAGCTTAGTTCACGGATACGAGCAGTACGTC.

This rearrangement joins TRBV4-1 to TRBJ1-6, with D possibly being TRBD1 (6 bases). Germline-derived CDR1 and CDR2 are MGHRA and YSYEKL. Trimming removed 1 base from V and 7 bases from J, with 17 bases in between. The CDR3 totals 17 residues. CDR3 DNA sequence: TGCGCCAGCAGCCAAGTAAGGGCGGAAAGGGGGAATTCACCCCTCCACTTT. Translating it yields CASSQVRAERGNSPLHF.

This clone was seen more than once but under ten times. This sequence joins TRBV6-1 and TRBJ1-6; D unclear. CDR1 and CDR2 (germline): MNHNS, SASEGT. The CDR3 runs to 14 residues. The V end was cut by 2 bases, the J end by 7 bases, with 9 bases between. CDR3 DNA sequence: TGTGCCAGCAGTGAATCGATGGGGAATTCACCCCTCCACTTT. Encoded protein: CASSESMGNSPLHF.

V is TRBV1 and J is TRBJ1-1; the DNA was not used to check the table's D call, TRBD1. TRBV1 is a documented pseudogene. The CDR3 covers 16 residues. The DNA for the CDR3 is TGCACCAGCAGCCAAGAGCAGGGTTTCTCGGGCACTGAAGCTTTCTTT. Encoded protein: CTSSQEQGFSGTEAFF.

The V call is TRBV7-8, the J call TRBJ1-1; no reliable D call. The length of the CDR3 is 18 residues. The germline V gene encodes CDR1 SGHVS and CDR2 FQNEAQ. V was cut by 1 base and J by 0 bases, with 18 bases left in between. The CDR3 spells CASSLVPPGGIVNTEAFF. CDR3 sequence (DNA): TGTGCCAGCAGCTTAGTACCCCCCGGTGGCATCGTGAACACTGAAGCTTTCTTT.

V is TRBV27 and J is TRBJ1-6; D unresolved. CDR3 length equals 13 residues. V was cut by 2 bases and J by 8 bases, with 7 bases left in between. CDR1 and CDR2 from the germline V gene are MNHEY and SMNVEV (reference sequence). The CDR3 nucleotides are TGTGCCAGCAGTTTAAATCTATATTCACCCCTCCACTTT. The encoded protein is CASSLNLYSPLHF.